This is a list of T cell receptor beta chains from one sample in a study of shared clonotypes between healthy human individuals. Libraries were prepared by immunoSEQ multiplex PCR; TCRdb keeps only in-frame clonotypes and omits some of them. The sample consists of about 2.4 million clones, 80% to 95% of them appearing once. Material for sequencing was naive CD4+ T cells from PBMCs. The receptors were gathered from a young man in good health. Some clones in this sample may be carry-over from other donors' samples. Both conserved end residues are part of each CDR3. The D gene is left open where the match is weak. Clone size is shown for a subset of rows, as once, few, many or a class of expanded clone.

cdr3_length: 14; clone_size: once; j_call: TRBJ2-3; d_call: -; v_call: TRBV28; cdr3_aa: CASSDTIYTDTQYF; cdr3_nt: TGTGCCAGCAGTGACACTATATACACAGATACGCAGTATTTT
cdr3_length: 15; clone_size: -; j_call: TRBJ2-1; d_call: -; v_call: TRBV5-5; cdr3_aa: CASSFAGPGVNEQFF; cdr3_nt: TGTGCCAGCAGCTTTGCAGGCCCGGGGGTCAATGAGCAGTTCTTC
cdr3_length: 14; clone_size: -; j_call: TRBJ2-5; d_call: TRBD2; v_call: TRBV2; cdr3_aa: CASRRRNGEGTQYF; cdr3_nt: TGTGCCAGCAGACGCCGGAATGGGGAGGGGACCCAGTACTTC
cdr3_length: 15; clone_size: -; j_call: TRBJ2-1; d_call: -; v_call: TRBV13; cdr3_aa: CASFRGAGDYNEQFF; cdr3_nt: TGTGCCAGCTTCCGCGGGGCGGGTGACTACAATGAGCAGTTCTTC
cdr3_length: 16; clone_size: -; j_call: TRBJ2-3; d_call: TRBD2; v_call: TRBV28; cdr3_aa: CASSSPVAGGTDTQYF; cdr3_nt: TGTGCCAGCAGTTCACCCGTAGCGGGAGGGACAGATACGCAGTATTTT
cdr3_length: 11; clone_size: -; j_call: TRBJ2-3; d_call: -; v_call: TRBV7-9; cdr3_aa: CASSKGDTQYF; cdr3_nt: TGTGCCAGCAGCAAGGGAGATACGCAGTATTTT
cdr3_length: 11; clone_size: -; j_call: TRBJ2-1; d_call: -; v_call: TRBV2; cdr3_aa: CASSGAREQFF; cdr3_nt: TGTGCCAGCAGTGGGGCGCGAGAGCAGTTCTTC
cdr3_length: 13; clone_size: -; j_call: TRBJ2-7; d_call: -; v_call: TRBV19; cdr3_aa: CASRETAYDEQYF; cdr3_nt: TGTGCCAGTAGAGAGACAGCCTATGACGAGCAGTACTTC
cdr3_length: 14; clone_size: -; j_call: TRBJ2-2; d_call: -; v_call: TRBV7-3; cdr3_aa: CASSFDRPTGELFF; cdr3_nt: TGTGCCAGCAGCTTCGACAGACCCACCGGGGAGCTGTTTTTT
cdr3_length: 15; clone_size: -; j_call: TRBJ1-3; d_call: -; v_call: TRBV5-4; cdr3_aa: CASSAQGSRRNTIYF; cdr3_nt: TGTGCCAGCAGCGCACAGGGCTCTCGTCGAAACACCATATATTTT
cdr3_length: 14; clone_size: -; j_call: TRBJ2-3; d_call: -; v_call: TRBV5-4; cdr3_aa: CASSSGKGADTQYF; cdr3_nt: TGTGCCAGCAGCAGCGGAAAGGGGGCAGATACGCAGTATTTT
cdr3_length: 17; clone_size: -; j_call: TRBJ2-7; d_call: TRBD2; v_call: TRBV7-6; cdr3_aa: CASSLVSGGSLGGEQYF; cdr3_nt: TGTGCCAGCAGCTTAGTGTCTGGCGGGAGCCTGGGTGGCGAGCAGTACTTC
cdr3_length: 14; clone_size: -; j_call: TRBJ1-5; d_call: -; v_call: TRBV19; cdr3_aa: CASSKAVFNQPQHF; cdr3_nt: TGTGCCAGTAGTAAGGCAGTCTTCAATCAGCCCCAGCATTTT
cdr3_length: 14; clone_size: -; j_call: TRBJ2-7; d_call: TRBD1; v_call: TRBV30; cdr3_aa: CARRTGTVSGEQYF; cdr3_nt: TGTGCCCGCAGGACAGGCACCGTTTCGGGGGAGCAGTACTTC
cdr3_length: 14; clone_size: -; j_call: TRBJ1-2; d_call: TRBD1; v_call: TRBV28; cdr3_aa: CASTNRDRGYGYTF; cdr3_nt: TGTGCCAGCACTAACCGGGACAGGGGCTATGGCTACACCTTC
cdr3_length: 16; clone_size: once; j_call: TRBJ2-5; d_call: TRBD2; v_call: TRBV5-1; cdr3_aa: CASSLLGGGIAETQYF; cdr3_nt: TGCGCCAGCAGCCTTCTCGGGGGAGGGATAGCAGAGACCCAGTACTTC
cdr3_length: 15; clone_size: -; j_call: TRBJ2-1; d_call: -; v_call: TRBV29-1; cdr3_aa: CSVLPLQGRVNEQFF; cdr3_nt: TGCAGCGTTCTCCCTTTGCAGGGAAGGGTCAATGAGCAGTTCTTC
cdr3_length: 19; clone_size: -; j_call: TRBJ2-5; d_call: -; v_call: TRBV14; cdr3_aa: CASSPWGRGRLIEEETQYF; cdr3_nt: TGTGCCAGCAGCCCCTGGGGCAGGGGACGACTAATCGAGGAAGAGACCCAGTACTTC
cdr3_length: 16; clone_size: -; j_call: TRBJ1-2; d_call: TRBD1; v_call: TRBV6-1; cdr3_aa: CASSEVSGDRGRGYTF; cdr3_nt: TGTGCCAGCAGTGAAGTATCAGGGGACAGGGGCCGGGGCTACACCTTC
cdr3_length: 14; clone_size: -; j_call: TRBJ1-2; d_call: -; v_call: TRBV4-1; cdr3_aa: CASSQVMTVYGYTF; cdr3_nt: TGCGCCAGCAGCCAAGTTATGACAGTCTATGGCTACACCTTC
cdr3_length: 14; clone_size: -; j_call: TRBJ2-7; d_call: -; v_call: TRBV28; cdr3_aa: CASSLSGRESGQYF; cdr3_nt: TGTGCCAGCAGTTTAAGCGGGCGCGAGAGCGGGCAGTACTTC
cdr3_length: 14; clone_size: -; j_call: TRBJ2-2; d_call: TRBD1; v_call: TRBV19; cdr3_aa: CASSWDRNTGELFF; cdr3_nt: TGTGCCAGTAGCTGGGACAGGAACACCGGGGAGCTGTTTTTT
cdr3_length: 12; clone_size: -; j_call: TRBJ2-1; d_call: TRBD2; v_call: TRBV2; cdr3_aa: CASSLAGEGQFF; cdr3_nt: TGTGCCAGCAGTCTAGCGGGAGAGGGGCAGTTCTTC
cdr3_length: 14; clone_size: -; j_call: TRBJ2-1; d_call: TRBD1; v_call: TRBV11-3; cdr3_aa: CASSPGGPRHEQFF; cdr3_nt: TGTGCCAGCAGCCCAGGGGGCCCGCGGCATGAGCAGTTCTTC
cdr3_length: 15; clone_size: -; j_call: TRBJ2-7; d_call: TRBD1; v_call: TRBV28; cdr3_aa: CASSSPNLRGLGQYF; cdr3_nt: TGTGCCAGCAGTTCCCCTAACCTCAGGGGGCTCGGGCAGTACTTC
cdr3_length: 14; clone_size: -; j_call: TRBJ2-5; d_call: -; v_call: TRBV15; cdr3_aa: CATSRRNRQETQYF; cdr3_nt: TGTGCCACCAGCCGTAGGAACCGACAAGAGACCCAGTACTTC
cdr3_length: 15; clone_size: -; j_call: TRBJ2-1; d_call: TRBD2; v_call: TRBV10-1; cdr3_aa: CASSVSGTGSNEQFF; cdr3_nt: TGCGCCAGCAGTGTTAGCGGGACGGGCTCCAATGAGCAGTTCTTC
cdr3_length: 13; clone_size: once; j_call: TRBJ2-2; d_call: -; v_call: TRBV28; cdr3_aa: CASSLRPRGELFF; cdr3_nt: TGTGCCAGCAGTTTGCGCCCCAGGGGGGAGCTGTTTTTT
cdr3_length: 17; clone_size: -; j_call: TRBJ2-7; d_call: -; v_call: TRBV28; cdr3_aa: CASSLSLPWRTPSEQYF; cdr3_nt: TGTGCCAGCAGTTTATCTTTACCGTGGCGGACCCCCAGCGAGCAGTACTTC
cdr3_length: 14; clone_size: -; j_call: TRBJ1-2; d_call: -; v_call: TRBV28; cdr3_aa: CASSPGGGSSGYTF; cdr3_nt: TGTGCCAGCAGCCCCGGGGGGGGCTCTAGCGGCTACACCTTC
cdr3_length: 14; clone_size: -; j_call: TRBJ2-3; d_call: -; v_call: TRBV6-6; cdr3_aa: CASSYDSRGDTQYF; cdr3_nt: TGTGCCAGCAGTTACGACTCCCGCGGGGATACGCAGTATTTT
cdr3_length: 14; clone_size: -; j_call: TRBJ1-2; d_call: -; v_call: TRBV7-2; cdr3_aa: CASSLGRVDYGYTF; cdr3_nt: TGTGCCAGCAGCTTAGGCAGGGTTGACTATGGCTACACCTTC
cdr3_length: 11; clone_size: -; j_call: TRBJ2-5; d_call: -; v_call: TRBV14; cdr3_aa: CASSLAGTQYF; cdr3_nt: TGTGCCAGCAGCCTCGCGGGGACCCAGTACTTC
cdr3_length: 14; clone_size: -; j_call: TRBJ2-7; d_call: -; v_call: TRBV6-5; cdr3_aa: CASGRPGRRYEQYF; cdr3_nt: TGTGCCAGCGGTCGGCCAGGGAGGAGGTACGAGCAGTACTTC
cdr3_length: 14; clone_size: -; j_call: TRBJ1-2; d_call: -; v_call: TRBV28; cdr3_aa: CASSMGGENYGYTF; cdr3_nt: TGTGCCAGCAGTATGGGGGGGGAGAACTATGGCTACACCTTC
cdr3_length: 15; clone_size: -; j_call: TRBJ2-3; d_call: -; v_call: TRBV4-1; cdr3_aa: CASSPLGAGTDTQYF; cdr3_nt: TGCGCCAGCAGCCCCCTAGGGGCGGGCACAGATACGCAGTATTTT
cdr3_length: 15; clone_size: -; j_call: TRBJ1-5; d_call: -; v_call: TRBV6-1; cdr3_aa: CASSEPQYSNQPQHF; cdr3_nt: TGTGCCAGCAGTGAACCCCAATATAGCAATCAGCCCCAGCATTTT
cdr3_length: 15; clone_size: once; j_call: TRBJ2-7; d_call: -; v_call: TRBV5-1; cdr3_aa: CASSLAAGRSYEQYF; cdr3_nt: TGCGCCAGCAGCTTGGCGGCGGGCCGCTCCTACGAGCAGTACTTC
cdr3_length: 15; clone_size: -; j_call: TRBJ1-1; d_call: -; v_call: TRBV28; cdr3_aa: CASSLLGRERIEAFF; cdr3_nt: TGTGCCAGCAGTTTGCTTGGCAGGGAAAGGATTGAAGCTTTCTTT
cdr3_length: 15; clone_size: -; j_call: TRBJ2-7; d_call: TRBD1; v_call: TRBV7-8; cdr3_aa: CASSLVGTGGYEQYF; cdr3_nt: TGTGCCAGCAGCTTAGTTGGGACAGGGGGTTACGAGCAGTACTTC
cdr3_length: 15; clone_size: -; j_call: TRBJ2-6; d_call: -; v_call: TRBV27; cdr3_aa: CASSRWISGANVLTF; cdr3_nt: TGTGCCAGCAGTCGCTGGATTTCTGGGGCCAACGTCCTGACTTTC
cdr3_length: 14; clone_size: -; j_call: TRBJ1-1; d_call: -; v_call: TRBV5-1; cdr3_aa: CASSRERVDTEAFF; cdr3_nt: TGCGCCAGCAGCAGAGAGAGAGTGGACACTGAAGCTTTCTTT
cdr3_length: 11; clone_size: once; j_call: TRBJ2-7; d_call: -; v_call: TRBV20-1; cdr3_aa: CSAPRVYEQYF; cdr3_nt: TGCAGTGCTCCTCGGGTCTACGAGCAGTACTTC
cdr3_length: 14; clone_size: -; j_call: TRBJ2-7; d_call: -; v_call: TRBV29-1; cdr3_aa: CSAAPGSGVYEQYF; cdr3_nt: TGCAGCGCCGCTCCAGGGAGTGGGGTCTACGAGCAGTACTTC
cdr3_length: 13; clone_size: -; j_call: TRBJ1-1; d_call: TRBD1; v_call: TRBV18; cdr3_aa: CASSRTGDIEAFF; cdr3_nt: TGTGCCAGCTCCCGGACAGGGGACATAGAAGCTTTCTTT
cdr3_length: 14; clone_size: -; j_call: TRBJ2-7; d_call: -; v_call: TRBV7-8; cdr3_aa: CATTTGTIRYEQYF; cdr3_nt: TGTGCCACCACAACTGGGACGATTCGTTACGAGCAGTACTTC